The clone carrying this T cell receptor (beta chain) was counted a few times. The sample comes from a study of blood T cell repertoires in COVID-19. On the study more broadly: Italy, Spain and the United States were the sources of the convalescent and acute COVID-19 samples. In each case, the material was cDNA or gDNA derived from T cells, B-cell-depleted T cells, or PBMCs.

The CDR3 totals 12 residues. CDR1 and CDR2 (germline): MNHEY, SVGAGI. V gave up 7 bases and J gave up 0 bases, with 6 bases separating them. Sequencing used immunoSEQ multiplex PCR; TCRdb keeps in-frame clones, though not all of them. The sample shows some 120,000 clones, over 75% of them seen only once. The receptor comes from a man in his 60s with acute or convalescent COVID-19. Material for sequencing was peripheral blood. V usage is TRBV6-5 and J usage is TRBJ1-1; D gene uncertain. The CDR3 loop is CASIGVNTEAFF. CDR3 coding DNA: TGTGCCAGCATCGGTGTGAACACTGAAGCTTTCTTT.